The entry that follows covers one TCR beta chain sequence. The germline V and J ends were trimmed by 0 bases and 1 base, with 10 bases remaining between them. This CDR3 spans 15 amino acids. Germline V gene sequence: CDR1 SGHRS, CDR2 YFSETQ. These data originate in a study of Graves' ophthalmopathy and Graves' hyperthyroidism. The TCR beta CDR3 regions underwent amplification from RNA transcripts. First-round RT-PCR relied on HTBI primers, and a second-round multiplex PCR came next. From the multiplex PCR reads, TCRdb called clonotypes with MiXCR, one entry per CDR3 protein. The table includes 13,000 to 15,000 distinct CDR3 sequences, 50% detected once.

The clonotype was recovered from a woman aged 30 to 39 with Graves' ophthalmopathy. Sequenced material: peripheral blood. The V gene is TRBV5-1, the J gene TRBJ1-1, with a possible D match to TRBD1 (6 bases). CDR3 in amino acids: CASSLAAGQNTEAFF. DNA for the CDR3: TGCGCCAGCAGCTTGGCGGCGGGACAGAACACTGAAGCTTTCTTT.